The 19 T cell receptor delta chains listed next were all sequenced from one sample in a study of gamma-delta chains in newborns, infants, children. TCRdb made new clone calls on the reads using CATT. This sample has roughly 2,700 delta-chain clones, with roughly 50% found just once. Here the sequenced sample was blood, taken at baseline. The origin of the receptors is a child who received the measles vaccine.

Comment on this clone: Just one base apart from a much larger clone, this may be a read error. Other DNA sequences in this specimen translate into the identical CDR3. The chain carries TRDV1 and TRDJ1; D not certain. V lost 4 bases, J lost 6 bases, and 39 bases lay in between. The length of the CDR3 is 22 residues. Germline lookup yields CDR1 TSWWSYY and CDR2 QGS. The CDR3 reads CALGVANRPPSLKGYAWNKLIF. DNA of the CDR3: TGTGCTCTTGGGGTCGCAAACCGACCACCCTCCCTAAAGGGGTACGCTTGGAATAAACTCATCTTT.

The chain uses TRAV29/DV5 and TRDJ3, with a tentative D call TRDD3 (6 bases). CDR3 length: 22 amino acids. Trimming removed 3 bases at V and 2 bases at J, with 30 bases between. Germline assignment: CDR1 NSMFDY and CDR2 ISSIKDK. This CDR3 is CAATATYDGGPKTAWDTRQMFF. The CDR3 DNA reads TGTGCAGCAACCGCAACCTACGATGGGGGCCCTAAAACCGCCTGGGACACCCGACAGATGTTTTTC. The full variable domain, rest sourced from reference TRAV29/DV5 and TRDJ3, is DQQVKQNSPSLSVQEGRISILNCDYTNSMFDYFLWYKKYPAEGPTFLISISSIKDKNEDGRFTVFLNKSAKHLSLHIVPSQPGDSAVYFCAATATYDGGPKTAWDTRQMFFGTGIKLFVEP.

This clone occurred a few times. This sequence is one base from a far larger clone and is likely a read error. V usage is TRDV1 and J usage is TRDJ1, with 7 bases identical to TRDD3. V was clipped by 0 bases and J by 7 bases; unmatched bases: 17. CDR1 and CDR2 (germline): TSWWSYY, QGS. The CDR3 totals 18 residues. CDR3: CALGELARTVLGRGKLIF. The CDR3 DNA follows: TGTGCTCTTGGGGAACTAGCTCGTACAGTACTGGGGAGGGGTAAACTCATCTTT.

A note on this clone: With a much larger clone just one base away, this may be a read error. This sequence joins TRDV1 and TRDJ1; 9 bases match TRDD3. Germline lookup yields CDR1 TSWWSYY and CDR2 QGS. There are 22 residues in the CDR3. J gave up 0 bases and V 7 bases, and 27 bases lay outside the gene matches. Written as DNA, the CDR3 is TGTGCTCTTGAGGTGGGTACCTACCGCTCTTTACTGGGGGAGAGGTACACCGATAAACTCATCTTT. Encoded protein: CALEVGTYRSLLGERYTDKLIF.

The chain combines TRDV3 with TRDJ1; TRDD3 aligns across 7 bases. The CDR3 contains 13 residues. V trimming: 5 bases; J trimming: 6 bases; junction bases outside the gene matches: 12. The germline CDR1 and CDR2 sequences are TVYSNPD and GDNSRS (reference sequence). The CDR3 is CALGLGVLHKLIF. CDR3 coding DNA: TGTGCCCTTGGTCTGGGGGTCCTCCATAAACTCATCTTT.

As for this clone: The sample carries other DNA sequences with the same CDR3. The chain uses TRAV29/DV5 and TRDJ1, with TRDD3 matching over 7 bases. The length of the CDR3 is 19 residues. Per the germline V gene, CDR1 is NSMFDY and CDR2 is ISSIKDK. V trimming: 0 bases; J trimming: 5 bases; junction bases outside the gene matches: 22. The CDR3 reads CAASALSTLPNWGRDKLIF. CDR3 DNA: TGTGCAGCAAGCGCGCTATCTACACTACCTAACTGGGGAAGAGATAAACTCATCTTT.

The V gene is TRDV2, the J gene TRDJ1; tentative D call: TRDD3 (5 bases). The germline V gene has CDR1 GEAIGNYY and CDR2 EKD. V was cut by 1 base and J by 4 bases, with 18 bases left in between. This CDR3 has 16 residues. CDR3 bases: TGTGCCTGTGACACGGTGCTCTCGATACATGGCGATAAACTCATCTTT. This encodes CACDTVLSIHGDKLIF.

Remarks on this clone: This may stem from a read error, because a much larger clone lies one nucleotide away. The same CDR3 also results from other DNA sequences found in this sample. The V call is TRDV1, the J call TRDJ1; 10 bases match TRDD3. Germline V gene data show CDR1 as TSWWSYY and CDR2 as QGS. CDR3 length: 20 residues. The trim removed 3 bases at V and 3 bases at J, leaving 19 bases unmatched. CDR3 amino acids: CALGEQLGLRYWGIPDKLIF. The CDR3 DNA is TGTGCTCTTGGGGAGCAACTAGGGTTAAGGTACTGGGGGATTCCCGATAAACTCATCTTT.

As to this clone: In the same sample, other DNA sequences code for this CDR3. The chain carries TRDV1 and TRDJ1, with D possibly matching TRDD2 (6 bases). This CDR3 comprises 19 residues. CDR1 TSWWSYY and CDR2 QGS come from the germline V gene. V gave up 5 bases and J gave up 0 bases, with 25 bases separating them. The CDR3 nucleotides read TGTGCTCTTGGGATCCAGCTTCCTTCTATTGGAGGATACACCGATAAACTCATCTTT. Its translation: CALGIQLPSIGGYTDKLIF.

This clone counts as medium-sized. This rearrangement joins TRDV3 to TRDJ1; TRDD3 matches at 11 bases. Germline values: CDR1 TVYSNPD, CDR2 GDNSRS (reference sequence). The V and J ends lost 2 bases and 2 bases, in that order; junction bases with no gene match: 10. The CDR3 runs to 16 residues. CDR3 region: CAFVVPVGDTTDKLIF. The DNA of the CDR3 is TGTGCCTTTGTTGTTCCCGTGGGGGATACGACCGATAAACTCATCTTT.

A note on this clone: This may arise from a read error, as a much more abundant clone is one base away. This rearrangement joins TRDV1 to TRDJ1, with 7 positions matching TRDD3. Trimming at V came to 0 bases and at J to 8 bases, leaving 15 bases not matched to a gene. The CDR3 is made up of 17 amino acids. In germline, CDR1 is TSWWSYY, CDR2 QGS. Here the CDR3 reads CALGELRYWGEVRKLIF. In nucleotides, the CDR3 is TGTGCTCTTGGGGAACTACGCTACTGGGGCGAAGTGAGGAAACTCATCTTT.

By share, this clone ranks as large. The sample has other DNA sequences that encode this CDR3 too. The gene calls are TRDV3 and TRDJ1; D may be TRDD3 (6 bases). The ends were cut back, 3 bases at V and 0 bases at J, with 32 bases in the middle. CDR3 length equals 20 residues. CDR1 and CDR2 from the germline V gene are TVYSNPD and GDNSRS (reference sequence). The CDR3 DNA reads as TGTGCCTTCCGTTCCTTCGGTACTGCCCGGTCGATACGGAACACCGATAAACTCATCTTT. Protein product: CAFRSFGTARSIRNTDKLIF.

In this sample, this clone is large. This specimen includes other DNA sequences encoding the same CDR3. The gene calls are TRAV29/DV5 and TRDJ3; no firm D call. The germline V and J ends were trimmed by 0 bases and 0 bases, with 4 bases remaining between them. The germline V gene has CDR1 NSMFDY and CDR2 ISSIKDK. The CDR3 sequence is 15 residues long. DNA of the CDR3: TGTGCAGCAAGCGCTCCCTCCTGGGACACCCGACAGATGTTTTTC. Translation gives CAASAPSWDTRQMFF.

This clone is termed medium-sized (0.01 to 0.1%). Other DNA sequences in this sample translate to the same CDR3. The gene calls are TRDV1 and TRDJ3; D remains unclear. V was pared by 7 bases and J by 0 bases, with 19 bases between. This CDR3 comprises 19 residues. Germline V CDR1 and CDR2: TSWWSYY, QGS. The CDR3 region is CALVPASRVDSWDTRQMFF. CDR3 nucleotides: TGTGCTCTTGTGCCCGCGTCCCGAGTGGACTCCTGGGACACCCGACAGATGTTTTTC.

This clone is medium-sized (0.01 to 0.1%). This same CDR3 is encoded by further DNA sequences in the sample. V usage is TRDV1 and J usage is TRDJ1; 9 bases agree with TRDD3. This CDR3 contains 20 residues. The junction had 17 bases not matched to a gene; V was cut back by 2 bases and J by 1 base. Per the germline V gene, CDR1 is TSWWSYY and CDR2 is QGS. CDR3 coding DNA: TGTGCTCTTGGGGAATATAAAGTAGCTGAGGGGATACGAACCACCGATAAACTCATCTTT. Translating gives CALGEYKVAEGIRTTDKLIF.

The rearrangement joins TRDV1 to TRDJ1; 7 nucleotides match TRDD3. Germline V lookup: CDR1 TSWWSYY, CDR2 QGS. J was trimmed by 0 bases and V by 3 bases; bases with no gene match: 25. There are 22 residues in the CDR3. The CDR3 region is CALGDLIPDSTGVRGDTDKLIF. Here the CDR3 DNA reads TGTGCTCTTGGGGACCTAATTCCGGACTCAACTGGGGTTAGGGGGGACACCGATAAACTCATCTTT.

This clone has only a few counts. The chain combines TRDV2 with TRDJ1, with 8 bases fitting TRDD3. Trimming removed 0 bases from V and 0 bases from J; junction bases left unmatched: 23. The CDR3 consists of 22 residues. Germline loops: CDR1 GEAIGNYY, CDR2 EKD. CDR3 amino acids: CACDTGSSESSWGIANTDKLIF. CDR3 bases: TGTGCCTGTGACACCGGGTCTTCTGAATCTAGTTGGGGGATCGCTAACACCGATAAACTCATCTTT.

This clone was seen a few times. The rearrangement links TRDV1 to TRDJ1; TRDD3 matches 10 bases. After removal of 0 bases from V and 2 bases from J, the junction contained 15 bases not matched to a gene. The CDR3 contains 20 residues. In germline, CDR1 is TSWWSYY, CDR2 QGS. CDR3 in DNA: TGTGCTCTTGGGGAACTAATACTACGGCGGGTACTGGGGGATACCGATAAACTCATCTTT. Translating gives CALGELILRRVLGDTDKLIF.

Within the sample, this clone is large. Other nucleotide sequences from this sample produce the same CDR3. V gene TRDV1 combines with J gene TRDJ1; TRDD3 matches at 11 bases. Germline trimming cut 2 bases from V and 3 bases from J; bases unmatched to any gene: 17. The CDR3 is 20 residues long. CDR1 is TSWWSYY and CDR2 is QGS in the germline V gene. CDR3 in DNA: TGTGCTCTTGGGGAAATTAAGACCTACTGGGGGATAAGGGAATCCGATAAACTCATCTTT. Its translation is CALGEIKTYWGIRESDKLIF.